The 28 T cell receptor beta chains given below trace back to one sample, sequenced in a study of control samples from healthy donors and cancer patients. Generated by immunoSEQ multiplex PCR, the TCRdb table keeps only in-frame clones and is missing some. The table has 130,000 or so clones, approximately 94% seen once. The sequenced material came from blood. These receptors were obtained from a man between 35 and 55 years old in good health.

Note on this clone: This sample includes further DNA sequences coding for the same CDR3. The DNA for the CDR3 is TGTGCCATCAGTGCGGGGGGGACTGAAGCTTTCTTT. Translated, it gives CAISAGGTEAFF. The gene calls are TRBV10-3 and TRBJ1-1, with D tentatively TRBD1 (5 bases). Germline CDR1 and CDR2: ENHRY and SYGVKD. The CDR3 consists of 12 residues. Between the trimmed V and J ends, which lost 4 bases and 5 bases, there was a span of 8 bases.

V gene TRBV6-2 or TRBV6-3 combines with J gene TRBJ1-5; possible D gene TRBD1, 5 bases. Germline assignment: CDR1 MNHEY and CDR2 SVGEGT. Trimming took off 3 bases at V and 2 bases at J, with 11 bases between the two ends. The CDR3 length is 15 residues. The DNA for the CDR3 is TGTGCCAGCAGTTATGGAGGGGTTCGCAATCAGCCCCAGCATTTT. It codes for CASSYGGVRNQPQHF.

The chain recombines TRBV5-1 with TRBJ2-2, with 9 bases identical to TRBD1. The germline gives CDR1 SGHRS, CDR2 YFSETQ. This CDR3 is 16 amino acids long. The trim removed 2 bases at V and 0 bases at J, leaving 2 bases unmatched. The CDR3 loop is CASSFRTGANTGELFF. The CDR3 nucleotides are TGCGCCAGCAGCTTCCGGACAGGGGCGAACACCGGGGAGCTGTTTTTT.

The rearrangement joins TRBV4-1 to TRBJ1-2; D gene uncertain. Per germline, CDR1 MGHRA and CDR2 YSYEKL. The CDR3 runs to 14 residues. Trimming removed 0 bases at V and 4 bases at J, with 9 bases between. Here the CDR3 reads CASSQENSIYGYTF. For the CDR3, the DNA is TGCGCCAGCAGCCAAGAAAACAGCATCTATGGCTACACCTTC.

The CDR3 sequence: CASKKFRDTNTGELFF. The DNA for the CDR3 is TGTGCCAGCAAGAAGTTTCGGGACACTAACACCGGGGAGCTGTTTTTT. The rearrangement uses TRBV27 and TRBJ2-2; TRBD1 is a possible D gene (6 bases). Trimming pared 7 bases from V and 2 bases from J, leaving 17 bases between. Per germline, CDR1 MNHEY and CDR2 SMNVEV (reference sequence). The CDR3 sequence is 16 residues long.

The chain uses TRBV18 and TRBJ2-2; a weak D match, TRBD1 (6 bases). The CDR3 contains 16 residues. Deletions cut 1 base from V and 0 bases from J, with 9 bases between. Per germline, CDR1 KGHSH and CDR2 LQKENI. CDR3 DNA: TGTGCCAGCTCACCACGGCAGGGGACGAACACCGGGGAGCTGTTTTTT. Protein product: CASSPRQGTNTGELFF.

The table lists this clone with a count of one. The V gene is TRBV5-4, the J gene TRBJ2-1, with 11 bases identical to TRBD2. Germline trimming cut 4 bases from V and 7 bases from J; bases unmatched to any gene: 7. This CDR3 is 15 amino acids long. Germline CDR1 SGHNT, CDR2 YYREEE (reference sequence). The CDR3 sequence: CASSPSLAGGNEQFF. CDR3 sequence (DNA): TGTGCCAGCAGCCCCTCCCTAGCGGGGGGTAATGAGCAGTTCTTC. Full variable domain (remainder filled in from reference TRBV5-4 and TRBJ2-1): ETGVTQSPTHLIKTRGQQVTLRCSSQSGHNTVSWYQQALGQGPQFIFQYYREEENGRGNFPPRFSGLQFPNYSSELNVNALELDDSALYLCASSPSLAGGNEQFFGPGTRLTVL.

The V gene is TRBV29-1, the J gene TRBJ1-1, with D unresolved. This CDR3 region has 15 residues. The germline V and J ends were trimmed by 1 base and 0 bases, with 12 bases remaining between them. Germline V CDR1 and CDR2: SQVTM, ANQGSEA. The CDR3 DNA sequence: TGCAGCGTTGAAGTCTCCGGACTTATGAACACTGAAGCTTTCTTT. Residues: CSVEVSGLMNTEAFF. Supplemented by reference TRBV29-1 and TRBJ1-1, the full variable domain reads SAVISQKPSRDICQRGTSLTIQCQVDSQVTMMFWYRQQPGQSLTLIATANQGSEATYESGFVIDKFPISRPNLTFSTLTVSNMSPEDSSIYLCSVEVSGLMNTEAFFGQGTRLTVV.

The J gene is TRBJ2-5, the V gene TRBV7-9; TRBD1 aligns across 7 bases. The CDR3 totals 15 residues. V shed 3 bases and J 1 base; nucleotides not matched to a gene: 5. Germline lookup yields CDR1 SEHNR and CDR2 FQNEAQ (reference sequence). In DNA form, the CDR3 reads TGTGCCAGCAGCTTCTCTCGGGACAGCCAAGAGACCCAGTACTTC. Protein sequence: CASSFSRDSQETQYF.

The chain carries TRBV28 and TRBJ1-1, with 8 bases identical to TRBD1. Germline assignment: CDR1 MDHEN and CDR2 SYDVKM. This CDR3 spans 15 amino acids. With 6 bases clipped from V and 2 bases from J, the junction kept 8 bases outside the gene matches. The CDR3 loop reads CASRPNQGANTEAFF. DNA for the CDR3: TGTGCCAGCAGACCCAATCAGGGGGCCAACACTGAAGCTTTCTTT.

The J gene is TRBJ1-1, the V gene TRBV15; 12 bases are shared with TRBD1. The CDR3 is 17 amino acids. Germline CDR1 and CDR2: LNHNV and YYDKDF (reference sequence). The V and J ends lost 0 bases and 5 bases, in that order; junction bases with no gene match: 7. Here the CDR3 reads CATSREGTGGKRTEAFF. The CDR3, as DNA: TGTGCCACCAGCAGAGAAGGGACAGGGGGCAAGAGAACTGAAGCTTTCTTT.

V gene TRBV20-1 combines with J gene TRBJ2-7; D is unresolved. CDR1 is DFQATT and CDR2 is SNEGSKA in the germline V gene (reference sequence). The CDR3 covers 12 residues. Trimming pared 3 bases from V and 2 bases from J, leaving 8 bases between. DNA for the CDR3: TGCAGTGCTAGTCCCCGGGCCTACGAGCAGTACTTC. It codes for CSASPRAYEQYF.

This chain links TRBV28 with TRBJ1-2; no clear D gene. Trimming stripped 0 bases from V and 3 bases from J, with 11 bases between. The CDR3 has 15 amino acids. Germline lookup yields CDR1 MDHEN and CDR2 SYDVKM. In nucleotides, the CDR3 is TGTGCCAGCAGTTTATGGCCTCGGACGGACTATGGCTACACCTTC. Residues: CASSLWPRTDYGYTF.

This chain links TRBV6-5 with TRBJ2-5, with TRBD2 matching over 7 bases. This CDR3 region has 13 residues. In germline, CDR1 is MNHEY, CDR2 SVGAGI. Trimming took 5 bases from V and 1 from J; bases not matched to a gene: 1. CDR3 DNA sequence: TGTGCCAGCAGTCTAGCGGTCCAAGAGACCCAGTACTTC. Amino acids: CASSLAVQETQYF.

The V and J genes are TRBV5-8 and TRBJ2-6, with TRBD1 matching over 7 bases. The germline V gene has CDR1 SGHTS and CDR2 YDEGEE. The V and J ends lost 6 bases and 0 bases, in that order; junction bases with no gene match: 12. The CDR3 extends over 18 amino acids. The DNA of the CDR3 is TGTGCCAGCACCACGTTAGGGACAGCGTTCTCTGGGGCCAACGTCCTGACTTTC. Encoded protein: CASTTLGTAFSGANVLTF.

The V and J genes are TRBV9 and TRBJ2-6; D is unclear. Germline assignment: CDR1 SGDLS and CDR2 YYNGEE. V dropped 3 bases and J dropped 2 bases, with 9 bases sitting between them. This CDR3 contains 15 residues. This CDR3 reads CASSAEGTGANVLTF. The CDR3 coding sequence is TGTGCCAGCAGCGCCGAAGGGACTGGGGCCAACGTCCTGACTTTC.

This clone was counted a single time. The chain recombines TRBV9 with TRBJ2-7, with 8 nucleotides matching TRBD1. The germline gives CDR1 SGDLS, CDR2 YYNGEE. CDR3 size: 13 residues. The ends lost 4 bases at V and 3 bases at J; junction bases unmatched: 3. DNA of the CDR3: TGTGCCAGCAGCTCAACAGGGGGCTACGAGCAGTACTTC. Encoded protein: CASSSTGGYEQYF.

The chain recombines TRBV24-1 with TRBJ2-1; D ambiguous. The CDR3 runs 12 residues. Trimming took 6 bases from V and 5 from J, leaving 7 bases between them. Germline CDR1 reads KGHDR; CDR2 reads SFDVKD. CDR3: CATSRWNNEQFF. The DNA of the CDR3 is TGTGCCACCAGTCGCTGGAACAATGAGCAGTTCTTC.

The chain employs TRBV7-9 and TRBJ2-1, with TRBD2 matching over 9 bases. The CDR3 has 16 amino acids. Germline CDR1 is SEHNR and CDR2 is FQNEAQ (reference sequence). The V and J ends lost 3 bases and 9 bases, in that order; junction bases with no gene match: 12. This CDR3 reads CASSFYPSGKGGEQFF. The CDR3 DNA reads as TGTGCCAGCAGCTTTTATCCTAGCGGGAAGGGAGGTGAGCAGTTCTTC.

CDR3 sequence reads: CASSRSGTATDTQYF. The CDR3 nucleotides read TGTGCCAGCAGCCGATCCGGGACCGCCACAGATACGCAGTATTTT. This chain uses TRBV7-3 with TRBJ2-3; D might be TRBD1 or TRBD2, each matching 5 bases. CDR3 length: 15 amino acids. In germline, CDR1 is SGHTA, CDR2 FQGTGA. Trimming shortened V by 5 bases and J by 2 bases, and 14 bases separated the two germline ends.

The V and J genes are TRBV6-1 and TRBJ2-5; the match to TRBD1 covers 8 bases. The CDR3 sequence is 16 residues long. Germline trimming cut 1 base from V and 4 bases from J; bases unmatched to any gene: 8. CDR1 and CDR2 from the germline V gene are MNHNS and SASEGT. In DNA form, the CDR3 reads TGTGCCAGCAGTGAAGATCAGGGGGCCTTAGGAGAGACCCAGTACTTC. This translates into CASSEDQGALGETQYF.

The chain combines TRBV4-2 with TRBJ2-4; D is undetermined. Trimming left V 4 bases short and J 2 bases short, with 12 bases between. Germline loops: CDR1 LGHNA, CDR2 YNFKEQ. This CDR3 comprises 15 residues. The CDR3 region has the DNA TGTGCCAGCAGCCCGTCTTGGGTAACCAAAAACATTCAGTACTTC. Its translation is CASSPSWVTKNIQYF.

This chain connects TRBV19 to TRBJ1-1; unclear D gene. The CDR3 covers 11 residues. The V gene's germline CDR1 is LNHDA and CDR2 SQIVND (reference sequence). Trimming cost V 7 bases and J 8 bases, with 11 bases left between them. The CDR3 loop is CASMAGREAFF. The CDR3 DNA sequence: TGTGCCAGTATGGCTGGACGAGAAGCTTTCTTT.

The chain employs TRBV29-1 and TRBJ1-1; D remains unclear. The CDR3 sequence is 10 residues long. Germline V gene lookup returns CDR1 SQVTM and CDR2 ANQGSEA. V was trimmed by 4 bases and J by 4 bases, leaving 4 bases between them. CDR3 region: CSVAATEAFF. The CDR3 DNA is TGCAGCGTTGCTGCCACTGAAGCTTTCTTT.

This rearrangement joins TRBV7-9 to TRBJ2-7, with a tentative D call TRBD1 (6 bases). CDR1 SEHNR and CDR2 FQNEAQ come from the germline V gene (reference sequence). Trimming shortened V by 5 bases and J by 3 bases, and 8 bases separated the two germline ends. The CDR3 sequence is 12 residues long. CDR3 sequence: CASSKQGYEQYF. The DNA for the CDR3 is TGTGCCAGCAGCAAACAGGGCTACGAGCAGTACTTC. The full variable domain, in which reference TRBV7-9 and TRBJ2-7 provide the parts outside the CDR3, is DTGVSQNPRHKITKRGQNVTFRCDPISEHNRLYWYRQTLGQGPEFLTYFQNEAQLEKSRLLSDRFSAERPKGSFSTLEIQRTEQGDSAMYLCASSKQGYEQYFGPGTRLTVT.

The gene calls are TRBV7-9 and TRBJ1-2; 7 bases are a match to TRBD1. Trimming took 0 bases from V and 8 from J; bases not matched to a gene: 3. The CDR3 is 13 amino acids. The germline V gene has CDR1 SEHNR and CDR2 FQNEAQ (reference sequence). DNA of the CDR3: TGTGCCAGCAGCTTAGCACAGGGGAAGGGCTACACCTTC. It encodes CASSLAQGKGYTF.

CDR3 sequence: CASSLGQMNTEAFF. In DNA form, the CDR3 reads TGTGCCAGCAGCCTCGGACAAATGAACACTGAAGCTTTCTTT. The genes are TRBV13 and TRBJ1-1; TRBD1 is a possible D gene (5 bases). This CDR3 comprises 14 residues. V lost 5 bases and J lost 0, with 10 bases in between. The germline V gene has CDR1 PRHDT and CDR2 FYEKMQ (reference sequence).

The rearrangement uses TRBV9 and TRBJ2-7; tentative D call: TRBD2 (5 bases). V was pared by 4 bases and J by 7 bases, with 15 bases between. In germline, CDR1 is SGDLS, CDR2 YYNGEE. This CDR3 comprises 13 residues. The CDR3 sequence is CASSPPSAGEQYF. CDR3 nucleotides: TGTGCCAGCAGCCCTCCCTCGGCGGGTGAGCAGTACTTC.